The next 2 T cell receptor beta chains were all read from a single sample in a study of blood T cell repertoires in COVID-19 (dated by TCRdb to the early 2020s). The protocol used for the library was the immunoSEQ multiplex PCR assay. This is the immuneACCESS table as TCRdb keeps it, with only in-frame sequences that have V and J called. A part of the clones is gone; compared with another copy, unresolved V genes explain less than half, and the rest is unexplained. This sample holds tens of thousands of clones; around 90% were observed only once. The ten largest account for roughly 14% of the sample. Source material: peripheral blood. The source is a male donor with acute or convalescent COVID-19.

This clone was seen a single time. The rearrangement uses TRBV7-2 and TRBJ1-2; 8 bases line up with TRBD1. This CDR3 has 14 residues. Unmatched junction bases numbered 6, after V lost 5 bases and J lost 4 bases. Germline assignment: CDR1 SGHTA and CDR2 FQGNSA. CDR3 nucleotides: TGTGCCAGCAGCCCTAGGACAGGGTTCTATGGCTACACCTTC. Protein product: CASSPRTGFYGYTF.

The CDR3 bases are TGTGCCAGCAGCGTTAGTAGCGGGGGGCGCACAGATACGCAGTATTTT. Amino acid sequence: CASSVSSGGRTDTQYF. The rearrangement joins TRBV9 to TRBJ2-3; TRBD2 matches 10 bases. The CDR3 length is 16 residues. Germline CDR1 and CDR2: SGDLS and YYNGEE. With 2 bases clipped from V and 1 base from J, the junction kept 4 bases outside the gene matches.